This T cell receptor beta chain is drawn from a study of T cells in Graves' hyperthyroidism and ophthalmopathy. This clonotype was seen many times. Trimming cost V 6 bases and J 5 bases, with 17 bases left between them. This CDR3 region has 14 residues. Germline CDR1 SNHLY, CDR2 FYNNEI. The study included ophthalmopathy patients with Clinical Activity Score at least 3, NOSPECS grade at least 4 and duration under 3 months. What was amplified from RNA transcripts were TCR beta CDR3 regions. The TCR CDR3 was amplified in a first-round RT-PCR using the HTBI primer set. TCRdb ran MiXCR on the multiplex PCR reads and lists one entry per CDR3 protein. The sample holds 550,000 to 700,000 distinct CDR3 sequences, roughly 14% seen once.

V usage is TRBV2 and J usage is TRBJ2-7; D is ambiguous. This clonotype originated in a middle-aged woman with Graves' ophthalmopathy. Sequenced input: blood. CDR3 sequence reads: CASRASRIPNEQYF. CDR3 sequence (DNA): TGTGCCAGCAGGGCCAGTCGTATTCCCAACGAGCAGTACTTC.